Presented here are 23 T cell receptor beta chains from one specimen sequenced in a study of early T cells in non-severe SARS-CoV-2 infection. TCRdb called the 5' RACE reads again in MiXCR, with one record for every CDR3 protein. The data contain about 92,000 distinct CDR3 sequences, 12% to 15% of them singletons. Sequencing used whole blood. The receptors come from an adult who was a healthcare worker with PCR-confirmed SARS-CoV-2 infection or an uninfected control (not recorded which).

The chain is built from TRBV11-2 and TRBJ1-2; no clear D gene. Germline CDR1 reads SGHAT; CDR2 reads FQNNGV. This CDR3 spans 13 amino acids. V shed 5 bases and J shed 6 bases, with 13 bases lying between them. CDR3 region: CASSPPDFHGYTF. The CDR3 coding sequence is TGTGCCAGCAGCCCCCCGGACTTTCATGGCTACACCTTC.

CDR3 bases: TGTGCCATCAGGGATTCAACCCGACAGGGAAGCCACAATGAGCAGTTCTTC. Protein product: CAIRDSTRQGSHNEQFF. The rearrangement links TRBV10-3 to TRBJ2-1; 7 bases agree with TRBD1. Per germline, CDR1 ENHRY and CDR2 SYGVKD. The ends lost 6 bases at V and 5 bases at J; junction bases unmatched: 16. The CDR3 contains 17 residues.

This clonotype has a handful of counts. The chain links TRBV10-3 to TRBJ2-1, with a possible D match to TRBD1 (5 bases). CDR3 length: 14 residues. Per germline, CDR1 ENHRY and CDR2 SYGVKD. Trimming left V 8 bases short and J 6 bases short, with 17 bases between. The CDR3 loop is CAIGTGVQVNEQFF. CDR3 bases: TGTGCCATCGGAACAGGAGTCCAGGTCAATGAGCAGTTCTTC.

CDR3: CASTPRSGGLNTEAFF. The CDR3 bases are TGTGCCAGCACCCCCCGATCAGGGGGCTTGAACACTGAAGCTTTCTTT. The chain recombines TRBV5-8 with TRBJ1-1; 8 bases align to TRBD1. The germline CDR1 and CDR2 sequences are SGHTS and YDEGEE. The CDR3 is 16 residues long. V was clipped by 6 bases and J by 0 bases; unmatched bases: 10.

This clonotype came up many times. The rearrangement joins TRBV6-5 to TRBJ1-4, with D perhaps matching TRBD1 (6 bases). Deletions cut 6 bases from V and 8 bases from J, with 16 bases between. This CDR3 spans 14 amino acids. The germline V gene has CDR1 MNHEY and CDR2 SVGAGI. The CDR3 DNA reads as TGTGCCAGCAGGCCCAGGGGTGGGTTGGAAAAACTGTTTTTT. It is translated as CASRPRGGLEKLFF.

This clonotype was observed a handful of times. V is TRBV3-1 and J is TRBJ2-7; 7 positions match TRBD1. Germline V gene sequence: CDR1 LGHDT, CDR2 YNNKEL (reference sequence). The CDR3 loop spans 15 amino acids. The J segment lost 0 bases and the V segment lost 0 bases, leaving 2 bases of the junction unmatched. The CDR3 sequence is CASSQDGTASYEQYF. The CDR3 coding sequence is TGTGCCAGCAGCCAAGATGGGACAGCCTCCTACGAGCAGTACTTC.

The chain links TRBV29-1 to TRBJ1-1; D is perhaps TRBD1 (5 bases). In germline, CDR1 is SQVTM, CDR2 ANQGSEA. Trimming removed 8 bases from V and 5 bases from J, with 18 bases in between. The CDR3 sequence is 13 residues long. Here the CDR3 DNA reads TGCAGCCCCAAAGCTGGGGGGGGAACTGAAGCTTTCTTT. Amino acids: CSPKAGGGTEAFF. The variable domain in full, with the rest retrieved from reference TRBV29-1 and TRBJ1-1, is SAVISQKPSRDICQRGTSLTIQCQVDSQVTMMFWYRQQPGQSLTLIATANQGSEATYESGFVIDKFPISRPNLTFSTLTVSNMSPEDSSIYLCSPKAGGGTEAFFGQGTRLTVV.

This clonotype was seen just once. This chain links TRBV2 with TRBJ1-2; maybe TRBD1 (5 bases). CDR3 length equals 13 residues. Per germline, CDR1 SNHLY and CDR2 FYNNEI. V lost 5 bases and J lost 6, with 13 bases in between. In DNA, the CDR3 is TGTGCCAGCAGTCTAACACGGGGGAATGGCTACACCTTC. Translated: CASSLTRGNGYTF. Full variable domain (missing parts from reference TRBV2 and TRBJ1-2): EPEVTQTPSHQVTQMGQEVILRCVPISNHLYFYWYRQILGQKVEFLVSFYNNEISEKSEIFDDQFSVERPDGSNFTLKIRSTKLEDSAMYFCASSLTRGNGYTFGSGTRLTVV.

This clonotype was found many times. The V and J genes are TRBV7-3 and TRBJ1-6; D is unresolved. CDR3 length: 19 amino acids. Germline CDR1 is SGHTA and CDR2 is FQGTGA. Trimming left V 5 bases short and J 5 bases short, with 25 bases between. The CDR3: CASSNFAVGDPADNSPLHF. In DNA form, the CDR3 reads TGTGCCAGCAGCAACTTCGCCGTGGGTGACCCGGCGGATAATTCACCCCTCCACTTT.

The chain has TRBV7-9 and TRBJ1-1; TRBD1 matches 8 bases. Per the germline V gene, CDR1 is SEHNR and CDR2 is FQNEAQ (reference sequence). CDR3 length: 13 residues. V lost 0 bases to trimming and J lost 10 bases; unmatched junction nucleotides: 4. Here the CDR3 DNA reads TGTGCCAGCAGCTTAGCGCAAACAGGGGGAGCTTTCTTT. Its translation: CASSLAQTGGAFF.

Many counts were recorded for this clonotype. The chain is built from TRBV7-2 and TRBJ2-3; 8 nucleotides agree with TRBD1. The junction had 5 bases not matched to a gene; V was cut back by 5 bases and J by 1 base. Looked up from germline, CDR1 is SGHTA and CDR2 is FQGNSA. This CDR3 spans 15 amino acids. The DNA for the CDR3 is TGTGCCAGCAGCCCGGACAGGGTAGGCACAGATACGCAGTATTTT. Amino acids: CASSPDRVGTDTQYF.

In its sample, this clonotype was seen many times. The chain recombines TRBV14 with TRBJ2-7; the D gene could be TRBD1 or TRBD2 (6 bases each). This CDR3 has 15 amino acids. Deletions cut 4 bases from V and 1 base from J, with 14 bases between. CDR1 SGHDN and CDR2 FVKESK come from the germline V gene. The CDR3 spells CASSLGGFWSYEQYF. CDR3 coding DNA: TGTGCCAGCAGCCTAGGGGGGTTTTGGTCCTACGAGCAGTACTTC.

This rearrangement joins TRBV9 to TRBJ2-3; D not resolved. Germline lookup yields CDR1 SGDLS and CDR2 YYNGEE. CDR3 length equals 14 residues. Deletions cut 0 bases from V and 2 bases from J, with 7 bases between. This chain's CDR3 is CASSVGVHTDTQYF. In nucleotides, the CDR3 is TGTGCCAGCAGCGTAGGTGTGCACACAGATACGCAGTATTTT.

The chain uses TRBV7-8 and TRBJ2-2; no clear D. Trimming stripped 7 bases from V and 0 bases from J, with 6 bases between. CDR1 is SGHVS, CDR2 FQNEAQ, per germline. CDR3 size: 13 residues. The CDR3 sequence: CASTHANTGELFF. The CDR3 coding sequence is TGTGCCAGCACTCACGCGAACACCGGGGAGCTGTTTTTT. The full variable domain, rest sourced from reference TRBV7-8 and TRBJ2-2, is GAGVSQSPRYKVAKRGQDVALRCDPISGHVSLFWYQQALGQGPEFLTYFQNEAQLDKSGLPSDRFFAERPEGSVSTLKIQRTQQEDSAVYLCASTHANTGELFFGEGSRLTVL.

The rearrangement links TRBV4-2 to TRBJ1-1; D ambiguous. This CDR3 is 13 amino acids long. Germline V lookup: CDR1 LGHNA, CDR2 YNFKEQ. V lost 2 bases to trimming and J lost 8 bases, with 12 bases between them. In nucleotides, the CDR3 is TGTGCCAGCAGCCAAACCTTCGGCAGGGAAGCTTTCTTT. Amino acids: CASSQTFGREAFF.

This clonotype occurred a few times. The chain combines TRBV28 with TRBJ2-3; 12 bases align to TRBD2. Germline loops: CDR1 MDHEN, CDR2 SYDVKM. The CDR3 totals 17 residues. The trim removed 5 bases at V and 6 bases at J, leaving 12 bases unmatched. The CDR3 here is CASSLMRLAGAGDTQYF. CDR3 DNA sequence: TGTGCCAGCAGTCTGATGAGACTAGCGGGGGCTGGGGATACGCAGTATTTT.

The chain couples TRBV20-1 to TRBJ2-7; possible D gene TRBD2, 6 bases. The CDR3 consists of 12 residues. Germline-derived CDR1 and CDR2 are DFQATT and SNEGSKA (reference sequence). The germline V and J ends were trimmed by 5 bases and 2 bases, with 10 bases remaining between them. Here the CDR3 reads CSAGGATYEQYF. The DNA of the CDR3 is TGCAGTGCTGGAGGGGCAACCTACGAGCAGTACTTC.

The chain carries TRBV10-3 and TRBJ2-1, with unresolved D. CDR3 length: 12 amino acids. Germline CDR1 ENHRY, CDR2 SYGVKD. V dropped 0 bases and J dropped 3 bases, with 0 bases sitting between them. Here the CDR3 reads CAISESYNEQFF. Written as DNA, the CDR3 is TGTGCCATCAGTGAGTCCTACAATGAGCAGTTCTTC.

This clonotype showed up just a few times. The chain has TRBV12-2 and TRBJ2-2. TRBV12-2 is a documented pseudogene. CDR3 length equals 15 residues. The CDR3 protein is CASRLARSYTGELFF. In DNA form, the CDR3 reads TGTGCAAGTCGCTTAGCGCGGAGCTACACCGGGGAGCTGTTTTTT.

This chain connects TRBV18 to TRBJ2-7; 10 bases line up with TRBD1. The CDR3 spans 15 residues. CDR1 is KGHSH, CDR2 LQKENI, per germline. With 2 bases clipped from V and 7 bases from J, the junction kept 8 bases outside the gene matches. The CDR3 nucleotides read TGTGCCAGCTCACCAACGAGACAGGGGGCAGGGGAGCAGTACTTC. This sequence encodes CASSPTRQGAGEQYF.

The rearrangement uses TRBV4-2 and TRBJ1-3; D possibly corresponds to TRBD1 (5 bases). Germline CDR1 reads LGHNA; CDR2 reads YNFKEQ. The CDR3 has 14 amino acids. With 6 bases removed from V and 0 bases from J, the gap between germline ends came to 9 bases. CDR3 sequence (DNA): TGTGCCAGCAGACGAGACAGCTCTGGAAACACCATATATTTT. Translated: CASRRDSSGNTIYF.

The chain is built from TRBV25-1 and TRBJ2-5, with D maybe TRBD2 (6 bases). Trimming removed 3 bases at V and 7 bases at J, with 21 bases between. CDR1 MGHDK and CDR2 SYGVNS come from the germline V gene. The CDR3 sequence is 16 residues long. Here the CDR3 reads CASSDAGSKGAGTQYF. CDR3 coding DNA: TGTGCCAGCAGTGATGCCGGGAGTAAAGGGGCGGGGACCCAGTACTTC.

This chain connects TRBV28 to TRBJ2-7; D gene ambiguous. Trimming removed 1 base from V and 0 bases from J, with 10 bases in between. The length of the CDR3 is 15 residues. Germline assignment: CDR1 MDHEN and CDR2 SYDVKM. The CDR3 coding sequence is TGTGCCAGCAGTTTATCGGCGGTAAGCTCCTACGAGCAGTACTTC. Translation gives CASSLSAVSSYEQYF.